Shown below are 10 T cell receptor beta chains from a single sample sequenced in a study of CD8+ T cells in alopecia areata. RNA extraction was followed by reverse transcription into cDNA, which acted as the sequencing template. The protocol was immunoSEQ multiplex PCR, while the TCRdb copy is restricted to in-frame clones and leaves out a portion. Of approximately 140,000 clones in the sample, about 86% are singletons; the top ten hold less than 15%. Treatment denoted: oral pan-JAK inhibitor, 5-10 mg twice daily. Specimen: CD8+ T cells sorted from blood, collected at week 4, from a patient treated with tofacitinib. The receptors were sampled from a human donor with alopecia areata.

V gene TRBV4-1 combines with J gene TRBJ2-7; 9 positions match TRBD1. Germline V lookup: CDR1 MGHRA, CDR2 YSYEKL. The CDR3 consists of 13 residues. J lost 1 base, V lost 6 bases, and 1 base had no gene match. The CDR3 loop reads CASRGQGSYEQYF. Written as DNA, the CDR3 is TGCGCCAGCAGAGGACAGGGGTCCTACGAGCAGTACTTC.

The chain combines TRBV12-5 with TRBJ2-1; the D is unclear. V shed 1 base and J shed 4 bases, with 5 bases lying between them. Looked up from germline, CDR1 is LGHNT and CDR2 is FRNRAP. This CDR3 region has 13 residues. The DNA for the CDR3 is TGTGCTAGTGGTTTGGCAGAGTACAATGAGCAGTTCTTC. Encoded protein: CASGLAEYNEQFF.

This clone was counted a single time. V gene TRBV13 combines with J gene TRBJ2-1; D possibly corresponds to TRBD2 (6 bases). The CDR3 has 23 amino acids. Germline values: CDR1 PRHDT, CDR2 FYEKMQ (reference sequence). V was shortened by 1 base and J by 0 bases, with 31 bases between the two germline ends. The CDR3 DNA sequence: TGTGCCAGCAGCTTAGTCTCGGGGTCGCCTTCGACCGACGACGGGAGCTCCTACAATGAGCAGTTCTTC. Its translation: CASSLVSGSPSTDDGSSYNEQFF.

This sequence joins TRBV15 and TRBJ2-1; 8 nucleotides match TRBD2. Germline CDR1 and CDR2: LNHNV and YYDKDF (reference sequence). CDR3 size: 13 residues. V shed 5 bases, J shed 6 bases, and the junction held 3 bases outside the gene matches. The CDR3 DNA reads TGTGCCACCAGCCGGGGGGGATTCAATGAGCAGTTCTTC. It codes for CATSRGGFNEQFF.

This chain uses TRBV7-9 with TRBJ2-1; D is ambiguous. Germline V gene data show CDR1 as SEHNR and CDR2 as FQNEAQ (reference sequence). V lost 5 bases and J 0 bases, leaving 14 bases between the germline ends. The CDR3 length is 16 residues. Here the CDR3 reads CASSPPTSRSYNEQFF. CDR3 nucleotide sequence: TGTGCCAGCAGCCCCCCTACGAGTCGCTCCTACAATGAGCAGTTCTTC.

The chain employs TRBV9 and TRBJ1-5; D not certain. V was shortened by 7 bases and J by 9 bases, with 5 bases between the two germline ends. This CDR3 comprises 9 residues. In germline, CDR1 is SGDLS, CDR2 YYNGEE. This CDR3 reads CASGSPQHF. DNA for the CDR3: TGTGCCAGCGGTTCGCCCCAGCATTTT.

Only a few counts were recorded for this clone. The CDR3 loop reads CSVEKNTGELFF. As DNA, the CDR3 is TGCAGCGTTGAGAAGAACACCGGGGAGCTGTTTTTT. This chain joins TRBV29-1 and TRBJ2-2; D is unclear. There are 12 residues in the CDR3. The V and J ends lost 3 bases and 1 base respectively, with 3 bases between them. Germline V gives CDR1 SQVTM, CDR2 ANQGSEA.

Regarding this clone: The junction shows a germline mismatch at one end, possibly a read error. This chain connects TRBV29-1 to TRBJ2-1, with TRBD2 identical over 14 bases. Looked up from germline, CDR1 is SQVTM and CDR2 is ANQGSEA. This CDR3 contains 16 residues. For the CDR3, the DNA is TGCAGCGTTGAGGGACTAGCGGGAGACTCCAACAATGAGCAGTTCTTC. Its translation is CSVEGLAGDSNNEQFF.

The chain uses TRBV7-2 and TRBJ2-7, with TRBD2 identical over 8 bases. Germline values: CDR1 SGHTA, CDR2 FQGNSA. CDR3 size: 13 residues. J was trimmed by 4 bases and V by 5 bases; bases with no gene match: 4. This CDR3 reads CASSNGTSYEQYF. The CDR3 DNA follows: TGTGCCAGCAGCAACGGGACTAGTTACGAGCAGTACTTC.

The V and J genes are TRBV29-1 and TRBJ2-1, with 12 bases aligning to TRBD2. V shed 6 bases and J 4 bases; nucleotides not matched to a gene: 4. CDR3 length: 14 residues. The germline CDR1 and CDR2 sequences are SQVTM and ANQGSEA. CDR3 residues: CSVLTSGGYNEQFF. CDR3 sequence (DNA): TGCAGCGTACTGACTAGCGGGGGATACAATGAGCAGTTCTTC.